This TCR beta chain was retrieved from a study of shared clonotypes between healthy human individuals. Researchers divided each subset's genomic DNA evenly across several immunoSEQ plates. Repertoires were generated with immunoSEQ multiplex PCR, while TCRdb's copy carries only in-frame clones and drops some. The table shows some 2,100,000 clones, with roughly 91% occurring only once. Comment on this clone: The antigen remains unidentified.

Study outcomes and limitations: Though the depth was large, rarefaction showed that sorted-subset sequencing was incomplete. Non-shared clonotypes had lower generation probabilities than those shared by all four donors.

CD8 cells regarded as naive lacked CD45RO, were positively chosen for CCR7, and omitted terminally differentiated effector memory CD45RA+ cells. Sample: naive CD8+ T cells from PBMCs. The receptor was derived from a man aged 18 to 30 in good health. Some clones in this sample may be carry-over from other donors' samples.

The CDR3 DNA follows: TGTGCCATCAGTGAGGTGGGGACAGGATGGGAGCAGTACTTC. Translated: CAISEVGTGWEQYF. J is TRBJ2-7 and V is TRBV10-3, with TRBD1 identical over 8 bases. With V trimmed by 2 bases and J by 7 bases, 7 bases remained unmatched. The CDR3 loop spans 14 amino acids. Germline CDR1 reads ENHRY; CDR2 reads SYGVKD.